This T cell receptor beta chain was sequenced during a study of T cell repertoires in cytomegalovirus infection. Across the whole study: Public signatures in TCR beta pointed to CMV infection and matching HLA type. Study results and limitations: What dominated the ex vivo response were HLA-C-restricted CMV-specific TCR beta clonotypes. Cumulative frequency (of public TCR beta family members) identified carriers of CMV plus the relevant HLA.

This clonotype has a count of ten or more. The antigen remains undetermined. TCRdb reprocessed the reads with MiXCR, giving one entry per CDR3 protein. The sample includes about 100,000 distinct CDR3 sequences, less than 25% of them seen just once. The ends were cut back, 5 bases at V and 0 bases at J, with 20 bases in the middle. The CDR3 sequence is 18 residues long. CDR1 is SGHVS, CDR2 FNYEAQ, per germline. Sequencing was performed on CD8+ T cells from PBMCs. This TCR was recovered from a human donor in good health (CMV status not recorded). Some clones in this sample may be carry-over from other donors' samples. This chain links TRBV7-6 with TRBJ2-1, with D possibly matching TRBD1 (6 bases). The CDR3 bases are TGTGCCAGCAGCCTGCTTTCTAGGGGGATCAGCTCCTACAATGAGCAGTTCTTC. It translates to CASSLLSRGISSYNEQFF.